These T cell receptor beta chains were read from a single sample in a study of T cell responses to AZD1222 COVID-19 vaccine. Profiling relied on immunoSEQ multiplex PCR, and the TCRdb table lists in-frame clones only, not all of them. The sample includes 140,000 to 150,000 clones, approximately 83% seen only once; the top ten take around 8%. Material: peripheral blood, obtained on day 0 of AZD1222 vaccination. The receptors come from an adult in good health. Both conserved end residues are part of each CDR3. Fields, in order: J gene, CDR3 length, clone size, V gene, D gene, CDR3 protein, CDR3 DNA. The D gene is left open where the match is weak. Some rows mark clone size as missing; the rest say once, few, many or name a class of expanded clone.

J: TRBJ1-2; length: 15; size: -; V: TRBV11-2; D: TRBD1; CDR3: CASSLSTTGFQGYTF; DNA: TGTGCCAGCAGCTTATCAACGACAGGGTTTCAGGGCTACACCTTC
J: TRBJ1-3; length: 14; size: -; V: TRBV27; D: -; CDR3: CASSLQPKGNTIYF; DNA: TGTGCCAGCAGTTTACAACCTAAGGGAAACACCATATATTTT
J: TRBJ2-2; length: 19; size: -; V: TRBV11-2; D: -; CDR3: CASSSPEWDGSMNTGELFF; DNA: TGTGCCAGCAGCTCCCCTGAGTGGGACGGGAGTATGAACACCGGGGAGCTGTTTTTT
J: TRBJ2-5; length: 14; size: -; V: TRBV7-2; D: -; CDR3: CASCDYPLEETQYF; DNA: TGTGCCAGCTGTGACTACCCCTTGGAAGAGACCCAGTACTTC
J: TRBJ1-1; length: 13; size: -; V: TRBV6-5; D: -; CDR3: CASSPTQNTEAFF; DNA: TGTGCCAGCAGTCCGACACAGAACACTGAAGCTTTCTTT
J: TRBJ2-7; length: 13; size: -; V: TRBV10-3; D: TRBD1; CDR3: CAISGQGSYEQYF; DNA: TGTGCCATCTCTGGACAGGGCTCCTACGAGCAGTACTTC
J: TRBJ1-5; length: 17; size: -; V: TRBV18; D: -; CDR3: CASSRQGSGTSDQPQHF; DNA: TGTGCCAGCTCACGGCAGGGTTCCGGGACATCTGATCAGCCCCAGCATTTT
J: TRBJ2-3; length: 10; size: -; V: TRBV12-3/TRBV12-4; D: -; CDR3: CASSFQAQYF; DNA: TGTGCCAGCAGTTTCCAGGCGCAGTATTTT
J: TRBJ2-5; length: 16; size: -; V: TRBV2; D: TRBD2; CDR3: CASSYGTSGTQETQYF; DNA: TGTGCCAGCAGCTATGGGACTAGCGGTACACAAGAGACCCAGTACTTC
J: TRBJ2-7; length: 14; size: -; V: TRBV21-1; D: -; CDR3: CASSNGRSTYEQYF; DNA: TGTGCCAGCAGCAATGGTAGGTCTACCTACGAGCAGTACTTC
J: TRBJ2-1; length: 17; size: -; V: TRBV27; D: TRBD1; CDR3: CASSLGGQGLLYNEQFF; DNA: TGTGCCAGCAGTTTAGGAGGACAGGGGCTTTTATACAATGAGCAGTTCTTC
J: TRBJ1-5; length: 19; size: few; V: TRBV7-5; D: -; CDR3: CARSLEKEEAGRGDQPQHF; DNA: TGTGCCAGAAGCTTAGAAAAGGAGGAGGCGGGCAGGGGAGATCAGCCCCAGCATTTT
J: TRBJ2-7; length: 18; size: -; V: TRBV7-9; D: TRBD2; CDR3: CASSLGLAGGFSSYEQYF; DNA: TGTGCCAGCAGCCTGGGACTAGCGGGAGGTTTTAGCTCCTACGAGCAGTACTTC
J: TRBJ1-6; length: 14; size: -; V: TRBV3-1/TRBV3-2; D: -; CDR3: CASSLKILNSPLHF; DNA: TGTGCCAGCAGCCTAAAGATCCTAAATTCACCCCTCCACTTT
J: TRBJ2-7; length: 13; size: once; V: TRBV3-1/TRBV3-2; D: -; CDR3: CASSRTQGGEQYF; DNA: TGTGCCAGCAGCCGAACTCAGGGGGGCGAGCAGTACTTC
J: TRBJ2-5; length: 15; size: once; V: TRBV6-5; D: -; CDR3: CASRAGTISGETQYF; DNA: TGTGCCAGCAGAGCCGGGACAATAAGCGGCGAGACCCAGTACTTC
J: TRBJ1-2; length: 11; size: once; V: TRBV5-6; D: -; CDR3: CASSGADGYTF; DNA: TGTGCCAGCAGTGGAGCAGATGGCTACACCTTC
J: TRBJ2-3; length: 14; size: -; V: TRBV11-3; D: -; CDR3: CASSLDGNTDTQYF; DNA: TGTGCCAGCAGCTTAGATGGCAACACAGATACGCAGTATTTT
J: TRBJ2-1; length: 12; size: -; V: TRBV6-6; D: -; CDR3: CASSYTGNEQFF; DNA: TGTGCCAGCAGTTACACCGGAAATGAGCAGTTCTTC
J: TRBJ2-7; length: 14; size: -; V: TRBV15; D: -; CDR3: CATSRELGLYEQYF; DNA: TGTGCCACCAGCAGAGAGTTGGGGCTCTACGAGCAGTACTTC
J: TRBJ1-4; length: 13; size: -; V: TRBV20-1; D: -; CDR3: CSASEGFNEKLFF; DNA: TGCAGTGCTAGTGAGGGTTTCAATGAAAAACTGTTTTTT
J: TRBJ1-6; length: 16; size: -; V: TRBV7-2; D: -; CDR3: CASSLEQTSYNSPLHF; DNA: TGTGCCAGCAGCTTAGAACAGACCTCCTATAATTCACCCCTCCACTTT
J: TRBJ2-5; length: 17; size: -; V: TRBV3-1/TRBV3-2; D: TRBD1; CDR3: CASREGDRAATQETQYF; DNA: TGTGCCAGCAGAGAGGGCGACAGGGCGGCCACACAAGAGACCCAGTACTTC
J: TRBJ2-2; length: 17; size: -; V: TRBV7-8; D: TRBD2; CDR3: CASSGGLAGANTGELFF; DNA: TGTGCCAGCAGCGGGGGACTAGCGGGAGCGAACACCGGGGAGCTGTTTTTT
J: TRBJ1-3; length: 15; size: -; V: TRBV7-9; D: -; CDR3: CASSSGRSSGNTIYF; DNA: TGTGCCAGCAGCTCAGGTCGGAGCTCTGGAAACACCATATATTTT
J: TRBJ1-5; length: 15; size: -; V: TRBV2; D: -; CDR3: CASGRGGDSNQPQHF; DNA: TGTGCCAGCGGTCGGGGGGGGGATAGCAATCAGCCCCAGCATTTT
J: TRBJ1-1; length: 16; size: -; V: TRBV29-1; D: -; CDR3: CSVVRGDEIPWGEAFF; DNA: TGCAGCGTTGTGAGGGGGGACGAAATACCCTGGGGTGAAGCTTTCTTT
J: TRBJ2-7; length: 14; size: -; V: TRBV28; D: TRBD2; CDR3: CASSLGGSSYEQYF; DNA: TGTGCCAGCAGTTTGGGGGGGAGCTCCTACGAGCAGTACTTC
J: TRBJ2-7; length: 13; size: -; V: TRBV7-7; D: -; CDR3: CASSLNPLDEQYF; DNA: TGTGCTAGCAGCTTAAATCCCCTGGACGAGCAGTACTTC